This T cell receptor (beta chain) stems from a study of naive and memory T cell subsets. With respect to this clonotype: Its target is unknown.

This CDR3 has 13 residues. Trimming left V 0 bases short and J 4 bases short, with 6 bases between. The germline gives CDR1 GTSNPN, CDR2 SVGIG (reference sequence). Findings of the study overall: Possibly reflecting memory cells re-expressing CD45RA, a few larger clonotypes occurred in naive repertoires, especially CD8.

The beta constant-region primer was an equimolar mix of two oligonucleotides covering TRBC1 and TRBC2. The ligated cDNA underwent four PCR rounds using SP2 and nested alpha and beta constant-region primers. TCRdb recomputed calls from the UMI-ligation and nested PCR reads with MiXCR, one row per CDR3 protein. Of roughly 99,000 distinct CDR3 sequences in the sample, approximately 10% were seen once. The material sequenced was naive CD4+ T cells from blood. V usage is TRBV30 and J usage is TRBJ2-2, with D tentatively TRBD2 (5 bases). The receptor was derived from a human donor in good health. CDR3 nucleotide sequence: TGTGCCTGGAGTGTAGGAGGCACCGGGGAGCTGTTTTTT. Translation gives CAWSVGGTGELFF. Full variable domain (remainder filled in from reference TRBV30 and TRBJ2-2): SQTIHQWPATLVQPVGSPLSLECTVEGTSNPNLYWYRQAAGRGLQLLFYSVGIGQISSEVPQNLSASRPQDRQFILSSKKLLLSDSGFYLCAWSVGGTGELFFGEGSRLTVL.